These 27 T cell receptor beta chains share one sample of origin, sequenced in a study of CD8 T cells in ankylosing spondylitis. TCRdb fed the 5' RACE reads into MiXCR, producing one record per CDR3 protein. There are around 180,000 distinct CDR3 sequences in the sample; over 10% occur only once, and about 10% lies in the top ten. Material: blood, either unsorted or a sorted T cell fraction (not recorded which). The source is a female donor with ankylosing spondylitis or in good health (not recorded which).

This clonotype was detected many times. The rearrangement links TRBV6-1 to TRBJ2-5; D gene uncertain. Germline CDR1 reads MNHNS; CDR2 reads SASEGT. CDR3 size: 14 residues. V gave up 6 bases and J gave up 2 bases, with 13 bases separating them. The CDR3 nucleotides are TGTGCCAGCAGGCGACCATCCGAGCAAGAGACCCAGTACTTC. Encoded protein: CASRRPSEQETQYF.

In this sample, this clonotype turned up many times. The chain couples TRBV20-1 to TRBJ2-2; 9 bases are a match to TRBD1. Germline loops: CDR1 DFQATT, CDR2 SNEGSKA (reference sequence). With 5 bases clipped from V and 0 bases from J, the junction kept 4 bases outside the gene matches. The CDR3 totals 15 residues. CDR3 amino acids: CSAARQGANTGELFF. The CDR3, as DNA: TGCAGTGCTGCCCGACAGGGGGCGAACACCGGGGAGCTGTTTTTT.

This clonotype came up a few times. The chain employs TRBV7-2 and TRBJ1-2; no clear D. CDR1 SGHTA and CDR2 FQGNSA come from the germline V gene. The CDR3 has 17 residues. V shed 2 bases and J shed 8 bases, with 24 bases lying between them. The CDR3 DNA sequence: TGTGCCAGCAGCTTAAAGGATGGGCAGGCTGGGATAGAGGGCTACACCTTC. It encodes CASSLKDGQAGIEGYTF.

This clonotype was found many times. Its ends do not fully match the called genes, so a read error is possible. The chain uses TRBV27 and TRBJ2-7; the D gene is possibly TRBD2 (5 bases). The CDR3 runs 15 residues. Germline values: CDR1 MNHEY, CDR2 SMNVEV (reference sequence). CDR3 nucleotide sequence: TGTGCCAGCAGGGTAAGGGCCGCTAGCTCCCACGAGCAGTACTTC. Residues: CASRVRAASSHEQYF.

This clonotype was observed at least ten times. V gene TRBV28 combines with J gene TRBJ2-3, with D possibly TRBD1 on 6 matching bases. CDR3 size: 15 residues. CDR1 is MDHEN, CDR2 SYDVKM, per germline. V dropped 2 bases and J dropped 2 bases, with 11 bases sitting between them. This CDR3 is CASSLGGHPTDTQYF. CDR3 nucleotide sequence: TGTGCCAGCAGTTTAGGGGGACACCCCACAGATACGCAGTATTTT. The full variable domain, in which reference TRBV28 and TRBJ2-3 provide the parts outside the CDR3, is DVKVTQSSRYLVKRTGEKVFLECVQDMDHENMFWYRQDPGLGLRLIYFSYDVKMKEKGDIPEGYSVSREKKERFSLILESASTNQTSMYLCASSLGGHPTDTQYFGPGTRLTVL.

The table lists this clonotype with many counts. The chain uses TRBV11-2 and TRBJ2-4; D is possibly TRBD1 or TRBD2 (5 bases each). This CDR3 comprises 18 residues. Germline V CDR1 and CDR2: SGHAT, FQNNGV. The V end was cut by 5 bases, the J end by 3 bases, with 23 bases between. The CDR3 protein is CASSVRDAEGLIKNIQYF. In nucleotides, the CDR3 is TGTGCCAGCAGCGTCCGGGACGCGGAAGGCCTAATCAAAAACATTCAGTACTTC.

This clonotype was picked up a small number of times. V and J are TRBV3-1 and TRBJ2-2; 9 bases line up with TRBD2. Looked up from germline, CDR1 is LGHDT and CDR2 is YNNKEL (reference sequence). The CDR3 consists of 16 residues. The V gene end was trimmed by 7 bases and the J gene end by 4 bases; junction bases not matched to a gene: 10. The CDR3 nucleotides are TGTGCCAGCACCCCTCGGCTAGCGGGATCCACCGGGGAGCTGTTTTTT. Amino acid sequence: CASTPRLAGSTGELFF.

At least ten counts were recorded for this clonotype. J is TRBJ2-7 and V is TRBV12-3 or TRBV12-4, with TRBD2 matching over 13 bases. The ends lost 3 bases at V and 10 bases at J; junction bases unmatched: 6. The CDR3 runs to 14 residues. The CDR3 spells CASSLDGTSGNQYF. The CDR3 nucleotides are TGTGCCAGCAGTTTGGACGGGACTAGCGGGAATCAGTACTTC.

The table lists this clonotype with many counts. The chain employs TRBV20-1 and TRBJ2-1; D might be TRBD1 (6 bases). CDR1 and CDR2 (germline): DFQATT, SNEGSKA (reference sequence). This CDR3 is built from 16 residues. V was clipped by 3 bases and J by 3 bases, with 18 bases between them. The CDR3: CSARGALNLGYNEQFF. CDR3 in DNA: TGCAGTGCTAGGGGGGCTTTGAACTTAGGCTACAATGAGCAGTTCTTC.

Notes on this clonotype: A read error may be the cause here, since a much bigger clone is one base away. This chain connects TRBV24-1 to TRBJ2-3; 7 bases match TRBD2. Germline V gene data show CDR1 as KGHDR and CDR2 as SFDVKD. V shed 10 bases and J 5 bases; nucleotides not matched to a gene: 11. The CDR3 is made up of 14 amino acids. The CDR3 bases are TGTGCCACGAGAGGCCCGGGGGGAGAAGATACGCAGTATTTT. Protein sequence: CATRGPGGEDTQYF.

The sample holds many counts of this clonotype. J is TRBJ1-5 and V is TRBV27; possibly TRBD1 for D (5 bases). The CDR3 is made up of 13 amino acids. Trimming pared 4 bases from V and 6 bases from J, leaving 10 bases between. Germline lookup yields CDR1 MNHEY and CDR2 SMNVEV (reference sequence). The CDR3 loop reads CASSSSGFQPQHF. As DNA, the CDR3 is TGTGCCAGCAGTTCTTCAGGGTTTCAGCCCCAGCATTTT.

The table lists this clonotype with many counts. The chain couples TRBV20-1 to TRBJ2-4; D may be TRBD2 (5 bases). This CDR3 contains 14 residues. Germline CDR1 and CDR2: DFQATT and SNEGSKA (reference sequence). Trimming removed 3 bases at V and 4 bases at J, with 13 bases between. The CDR3 loop is CSASNGIDKNIQYF. The CDR3 DNA follows: TGCAGTGCTAGCAACGGGATTGATAAAAACATTCAGTACTTC.

This clonotype showed up just a few times. The chain recombines TRBV19 with TRBJ2-1; unclear D gene. Germline lookup yields CDR1 LNHDA and CDR2 SQIVND (reference sequence). The CDR3 is 15 residues long. V dropped 5 bases and J dropped 6 bases, with 17 bases sitting between them. The CDR3 DNA reads as TGTGCCAGTAGTCGAATCGGACGGAACCTCAATGAGCAGTTCTTC. Amino acids: CASSRIGRNLNEQFF.

This clonotype was recorded many times. The chain couples TRBV7-9 to TRBJ2-3, with no clear D. V was pared by 2 bases and J by 5 bases, with 2 bases between. Germline V lookup: CDR1 SEHNR, CDR2 FQNEAQ (reference sequence). CDR3 length equals 11 residues. The CDR3 protein is CASSLKDTQYF. DNA for the CDR3: TGTGCCAGCAGCTTAAAAGATACGCAGTATTTT.

This clonotype occurred a few times. The V call is TRBV5-1, the J call TRBJ2-1, with 10 bases matching TRBD2. Germline loops: CDR1 SGHRS, CDR2 YFSETQ. V was pared by 4 bases and J by 8 bases, with 12 bases of the junction left unmatched. This CDR3 comprises 16 residues. The CDR3 loop reads CASSPTTSGIRDEQFF. The CDR3 bases are TGCGCCAGCAGCCCGACAACTAGCGGGATAAGGGATGAGCAGTTCTTC.

This clonotype occurred many times. CDR3 amino acids: CASSLATSRVDTQYF. Here the CDR3 DNA reads TGTGCCAGCAGCTTAGCAACTAGCCGGGTCGATACGCAGTATTTT. This sequence joins TRBV7-2 and TRBJ2-3; D possibly corresponds to TRBD2 (6 bases). V gave up 0 bases and J gave up 6 bases, with 13 bases separating them. The CDR3 covers 15 residues. Germline-derived CDR1 and CDR2 are SGHTA and FQGNSA.

V is TRBV20-1 and J is TRBJ2-3; 8 nucleotides line up with TRBD2. The CDR3 sequence is 15 residues long. Germline trimming cut 0 bases from V and 3 bases from J; bases unmatched to any gene: 5. Germline CDR1 DFQATT, CDR2 SNEGSKA (reference sequence). CDR3 sequence: CSARDSGEATDTQYF. CDR3 sequence (DNA): TGCAGTGCTAGAGATAGCGGGGAGGCGACAGATACGCAGTATTTT.

This clonotype was seen ten or more times. The chain employs TRBV20-1 and TRBJ1-3; TRBD1 aligns across 10 bases. The CDR3 loop spans 15 amino acids. Trimming at V came to 3 bases and at J to 8 bases, leaving 10 bases not matched to a gene. Germline lookup yields CDR1 DFQATT and CDR2 SNEGSKA (reference sequence). CDR3 residues: CSARGRGQGGHTIYF. As DNA, the CDR3 is TGCAGTGCTAGGGGTAGAGGACAGGGGGGACACACCATATATTTT.

J is TRBJ2-3 and V is TRBV20-1, with TRBD2 matching over 7 bases. Per the germline V gene, CDR1 is DFQATT and CDR2 is SNEGSKA (reference sequence). V shed 4 bases and J 0 bases; nucleotides not matched to a gene: 22. This CDR3 region has 20 residues. The CDR3 sequence is CSANGWGGATLKSSTDTQYF. CDR3 DNA: TGCAGTGCTAACGGCTGGGGGGGAGCCACCCTGAAATCTAGCACAGATACGCAGTATTTT.

This clonotype showed up many times. V gene TRBV20-1 combines with J gene TRBJ2-3; no definite D call. Trimming removed 1 base from V and 6 bases from J, with 17 bases in between. The CDR3 is 15 residues long. Germline V lookup: CDR1 DFQATT, CDR2 SNEGSKA (reference sequence). In DNA form, the CDR3 reads TGCAGTGCTAGAGGTGACTGGTCCTCCCCCGATACGCAGTATTTT. Its protein is CSARGDWSSPDTQYF.

The rearrangement links TRBV6-1 to TRBJ2-1; no reliable D call. Deletions cut 10 bases from V and 3 bases from J, with 16 bases between. The CDR3 sequence is 14 residues long. The germline gives CDR1 MNHNS, CDR2 SASEGT. CDR3 coding DNA: TGTGCCACCTCCAGTCAGCAGAACTACAATGAGCAGTTCTTC. Translating gives CATSSQQNYNEQFF.

V and J are TRBV10-3 and TRBJ2-1; 7 nucleotides agree with TRBD1. Germline V gene sequence: CDR1 ENHRY, CDR2 SYGVKD. V trimming: 10 bases; J trimming: 12 bases; junction bases outside the gene matches: 21. The CDR3 sequence is 15 residues long. CDR3 amino acids: CATGTVLDPKFGQFF. CDR3 DNA sequence: TGTGCCACCGGGACAGTCCTAGACCCGAAATTCGGGCAGTTCTTC.

This clonotype was counted many times. The rearrangement uses TRBV12-3 or TRBV12-4 and TRBJ2-1, with D possibly matching TRBD2 (5 bases). V was clipped by 7 bases and J by 0 bases, with 10 bases between them. There are 14 residues in the CDR3. CDR3 loop: CASMSGRSYNEQFF. CDR3 in DNA: TGTGCCAGCATGAGCGGCCGCTCCTACAATGAGCAGTTCTTC.

V is TRBV25-1 and J is TRBJ2-1, with D unclear. The CDR3 sequence is 14 residues long. CDR1 and CDR2 from the germline V gene are MGHDK and SYGVNS. V lost 9 bases and J 4 bases, leaving 16 bases between the germline ends. In nucleotides, the CDR3 is TGTGCCAGTACAAAGTCCCGCGAGTACAATGAGCAGTTCTTC. This sequence encodes CASTKSREYNEQFF. The whole variable domain, remainder taken from reference TRBV25-1 and TRBJ2-1, is EADIYQTPRYLVIGTGKKITLECSQTMGHDKMYWYQQDPGMELHLIHYSYGVNSTEKGDLSSESTVSRIRTEHFPLTLESARPSHTSQYLCASTKSREYNEQFFGPGTRLTVL.

This clonotype was counted a few times. The chain recombines TRBV12-3 or TRBV12-4 with TRBJ2-3; 9 nucleotides match TRBD2. CDR3 length: 16 amino acids. With 3 bases clipped from V and 5 bases from J, the junction kept 9 bases outside the gene matches. The CDR3 coding sequence is TGTGCCAGCAGTTTTCCCGGGACTAGCATCCAAGATACGCAGTATTTT. Protein product: CASSFPGTSIQDTQYF.

This clonotype has a handful of counts. The chain is built from TRBV5-1 and TRBJ1-2, with TRBD1 matching 7 bases. With 4 bases clipped from V and 2 bases from J, the junction kept 5 bases outside the gene matches. This CDR3 comprises 14 residues. Germline CDR1 SGHRS, CDR2 YFSETQ. CDR3 sequence (DNA): TGCGCCAGCAGCACGGACAGGCCCAACTATGGCTACACCTTC. This translates into CASSTDRPNYGYTF.

In its sample, this clonotype was seen many times. V and J are TRBV7-8 and TRBJ2-1; 13 nucleotides line up with TRBD2. Trimming at V came to 5 bases and at J to 7 bases, leaving 8 bases not matched to a gene. The CDR3 spans 16 residues. The germline V gene has CDR1 SGHVS and CDR2 FQNEAQ. CDR3 sequence reads: CASSPFGTSGINEQFF. The CDR3 DNA follows: TGTGCCAGCAGCCCGTTTGGGACTAGCGGGATTAATGAGCAGTTCTTC. The variable domain in full, completed from reference TRBV7-8 and TRBJ2-1, reads GAGVSQSPRYKVAKRGQDVALRCDPISGHVSLFWYQQALGQGPEFLTYFQNEAQLDKSGLPSDRFFAERPEGSVSTLKIQRTQQEDSAVYLCASSPFGTSGINEQFFGPGTRLTVL.